This TCR beta chain emerged from a study of identical twins. General study points: Insertion counts were lower in abundant cord blood beta clonotypes, a trend that memory repertoires did not show.

Healthy Caucasians made up all donors. Trimming removed 3 bases from V and 6 bases from J; junction bases left unmatched: 5. The CDR3 runs 14 residues. Germline lookup yields CDR1 SGHRS and CDR2 YFSETQ. With template switching, a universal primer site was added, and the cDNA carried unique molecular identifiers. TCRdb re-derived calls from the 5' RACE reads in MiXCR, one entry per CDR3 protein. The sample includes about 530,000 distinct CDR3 sequences, 20% to 25% seen only once; the top ten take about 0.5%. This clonotype has a handful of counts. Its matching antigen is unknown. The data also belong to a second study, concerning yellow fever vaccine responses in identical twins.

The sample comprised CD4+ T cells sorted from blood. The clonotype comes from a woman aged 18-30 years in good health. This chain uses TRBV5-1 with TRBJ1-4; TRBD1 aligns across 7 bases. The CDR3 DNA is TGCGCCAGCAGCTCTACAGGGGTTGATGAAAAACTGTTTTTT. Its protein is CASSSTGVDEKLFF. Full variable domain (rest looked up from reference TRBV5-1 and TRBJ1-4): KAGVTQTPRYLIKTRGQQVTLSCSPISGHRSVSWYQQTPGQGLQFLFEYFSETQRNKGNFPGRFSGRQFSNSRSEMNVSTLELGDSALYLCASSSTGVDEKLFFGSGTQLSVL.